Below, 27 T cell receptor beta chains from the same sample are listed, as sequenced in a study of vaccination and CD4 T cells after COVID-19 (dated by TCRdb to about 2022). Libraries were prepared through PCR. TCRdb names Illumina iSeq 100 as the instrument used. DNA from cultured CD4+ T cells underwent TCR sequencing with the Oncomine TCR Beta short-read assay at the Johns Hopkins FTIC core. In TCRdb, the public reads were trimmed at Q25 with fastp and aligned with MiXCR, with productive beta chains retained. Each CDR3 protein appears once, grouped with its most common genes and DNA. In all, the sample holds some 15,000 distinct CDR3 sequences, and under 30% of those were seen once. The biggest ten clones account for about 20% of the sample. No antigen has been identified for these receptors. The sample's treatment or condition label is to be understood as: roughly 11-day PBMC culture with coronavirus spike peptide pools or control peptides (ViraFEST assay).

What was sequenced was cultured CD4+ T cells from blood. All receptors come from a human donor with COVID-19.

In its sample, this clonotype was seen a few times. This chain links TRBV6-5 with TRBJ2-7, with D unresolved. The CDR3 loop spans 13 amino acids. Per germline, CDR1 MNHEY and CDR2 SVGAGI. With 0 bases removed from V and 4 bases from J, the gap between germline ends came to 7 bases. The CDR3 region has the DNA TGTGCCAGCAGTTACTCGGGTCTTTACGAGCAGTACTTC. It is translated as CASSYSGLYEQYF.

CDR3 sequence reads: CASSIHRLAGLYNEQFF. In DNA, the CDR3 is TGTGCCAGTAGTATCCACCGACTAGCGGGGCTCTACAATGAGCAGTTCTTC. The chain joins TRBV19 to TRBJ2-1; 11 positions match TRBD2. With 3 bases clipped from V and 3 bases from J, the junction kept 7 bases outside the gene matches. CDR1 and CDR2 (germline): LNHDA, SQIVND (reference sequence). The CDR3 covers 17 residues.

This clonotype appeared a single time. The CDR3 DNA follows: TGTGCCAGCAGCATCTTAGCGGACCGGTACAATGAGCAGTTCTTC. Protein: CASSILADRYNEQFF. V usage is TRBV7-2 and J usage is TRBJ2-1; a weak D match, TRBD2 (6 bases). This CDR3 has 15 amino acids. V lost 5 bases to trimming and J lost 4 bases, with 15 bases between them. Germline assignment: CDR1 SGHTA and CDR2 FQGNSA.

Worth noting for this clonotype: The junction departs from the called germline gene at one end, perhaps through a read error. The rearrangement uses TRBV6-2 or TRBV6-3 and TRBJ1-5; no definite D call. CDR1 and CDR2 from the germline V gene are MNHEY and SVGEGT. This CDR3 has 13 amino acids. The CDR3 bases are TGTGCCACCTGCAGAGATCCCAATCAGCCCCGGCATTTT. Amino acid sequence: CATCRDPNQPRHF.

The genes are TRBV7-2 and TRBJ1-1; D ambiguous. The germline V and J ends were trimmed by 4 bases and 0 bases, with 9 bases remaining between them. The CDR3 is made up of 14 amino acids. CDR1 and CDR2 (germline): SGHTA, FQGNSA. CDR3 residues: CASSWRIMNTEAFF. The CDR3 nucleotides are TGTGCCAGCAGCTGGAGGATTATGAACACTGAAGCTTTCTTT.

This clonotype came up a few times. The chain is built from TRBV10-3 and TRBJ2-5, with a tentative D call TRBD1 (5 bases). The CDR3 totals 15 residues. The V and J ends lost 0 bases and 0 bases respectively, with 8 bases between them. The germline CDR1 and CDR2 sequences are ENHRY and SYGVKD. In DNA, the CDR3 is TGTGCCATCAGTGAGTCGGACAAGTACCAAGAGACCCAGTACTTC. The encoded protein is CAISESDKYQETQYF.

The sample holds a few counts of this clonotype. J is TRBJ1-2 and V is TRBV6-5, with a weak D call TRBD1 (6 bases). This CDR3 is built from 15 residues. CDR1 and CDR2 (germline): MNHEY, SVGAGI. With 4 bases removed from V and 0 bases from J, the gap between germline ends came to 12 bases. This CDR3 is CASSSRGHTNYGYTF. The CDR3, as DNA: TGTGCCAGCAGTTCCAGGGGTCACACTAACTATGGCTACACCTTC.

The rearrangement joins TRBV12-3 or TRBV12-4 to TRBJ2-5, with 7 positions matching TRBD2. This CDR3 spans 15 amino acids. V shed 6 bases and J 5 bases; nucleotides not matched to a gene: 12. The CDR3 sequence: CASSPSGGRSETQYF. Written as DNA, the CDR3 is TGTGCCAGCAGCCCCTCGGGGGGTCGCTCGGAGACCCAGTACTTC.

By frequency in the sample, this clonotype is medium-sized (0.01 to 0.1%). This chain joins TRBV20-1 and TRBJ1-5, with D maybe TRBD1 (6 bases). The CDR3 is made up of 14 amino acids. In germline, CDR1 is DFQATT, CDR2 SNEGSKA (reference sequence). Trimming shortened V by 3 bases and J by 3 bases, and 12 bases separated the two germline ends. The CDR3 protein is CSARATGANQPQHF. The CDR3 DNA is TGCAGTGCTAGGGCGACAGGTGCCAATCAGCCCCAGCATTTT.

The chain uses TRBV10-3 and TRBJ1-2; 8 nucleotides match TRBD1. In germline, CDR1 is ENHRY, CDR2 SYGVKD. Trimming cost V 4 bases and J 3 bases; bases outside gene matches: 13. CDR3 length: 17 residues. CDR3 sequence reads: CAISGRTGHQGDYGYTF. DNA of the CDR3: TGTGCCATCAGTGGGAGGACAGGGCATCAGGGCGACTATGGCTACACCTTC.

Only a few counts were recorded for this clonotype. This chain uses TRBV21-1 with TRBJ2-7. TRBV21-1 counts as a pseudogene. The CDR3 has 14 amino acids. CDR3 amino acids: CASSKACQDYEQYF. CDR3 sequence (DNA): TGTGCCAGCAGCAAAGCCTGCCAAGACTACGAGCAGTACTTC.

The rearrangement uses TRBV20-1 and TRBJ1-1; weak D call: TRBD1 (5 bases). Germline V gives CDR1 DFQATT, CDR2 SNEGSKA (reference sequence). CDR3 length: 15 amino acids. Deletions cut 2 bases from V and 2 bases from J, with 15 bases between. The CDR3 sequence: CSARTKGSGNTEAFF. CDR3 bases: TGCAGTGCTAGAACAAAGGGGAGTGGTAACACTGAAGCTTTCTTT.

This clonotype has just a few counts. This chain joins TRBV21-1 and TRBJ2-7. TRBV21-1 has pseudogene status. This CDR3 region has 12 residues. The CDR3 is CASSNKGYEQYF. The CDR3 nucleotides read TGTGCCAGCAGCAATAAAGGGTACGAGCAGTACTTC.

The chain links TRBV6-1 to TRBJ2-2; D is possibly TRBD1 (6 bases). The CDR3 sequence is 16 residues long. With 5 bases removed from V and 1 base from J, the gap between germline ends came to 14 bases. Germline lookup yields CDR1 MNHNS and CDR2 SASEGT. The CDR3 protein is CASSKKQGGNTGELFF. The DNA for the CDR3 is TGTGCCAGCAGTAAAAAACAAGGGGGGAACACCGGGGAGCTGTTTTTT.

This clonotype showed up just a few times. The chain recombines TRBV12-3 or TRBV12-4 with TRBJ2-5; TRBD2 aligns across 14 bases. V lost 5 bases, J lost 4 bases, and 6 bases stayed unmatched. This CDR3 has 16 amino acids. CDR3 in DNA: TGTGCCAGCAGTAATGGAGGACTAGCGGGGGGAGAGACCCAGTACTTC. Protein: CASSNGGLAGGETQYF.

This sequence joins TRBV4-3 and TRBJ1-5, with D unclear. This CDR3 comprises 16 residues. CDR1 is LGHNA and CDR2 is YSLEER in the germline V gene. V lost 0 bases and J 4 bases, leaving 13 bases between the germline ends. Written as DNA, the CDR3 is TGCGCCAGCAGCCAAGATCTTAGGCCGAATAATCAGCCCCAGCATTTT. Translation: CASSQDLRPNNQPQHF.

The chain employs TRBV7-3 and TRBJ1-2, with D possibly TRBD1 on 6 matching bases. Trimming pared 0 bases from V and 6 bases from J, leaving 8 bases between. The V gene's germline CDR1 is SGHTA and CDR2 FQGTGA. The CDR3 extends over 13 amino acids. The CDR3 DNA follows: TGTGCCAGCAGCTTAACGCAGGGGAATGGCTACACCTTC. This codes for CASSLTQGNGYTF. Variable domain in full (rest from reference TRBV7-3 and TRBJ1-2): GAGVSQTPSNKVTEKGKYVELRCDPISGHTALYWYRQSLGQGPEFLIYFQGTGAADDSGLPNDRFFAVRPEGSVSTLKIQRTERGDSAVYLCASSLTQGNGYTFGSGTRLTVV.

A few counts support this clonotype. The V and J genes are TRBV18 and TRBJ1-2; D not resolved. This CDR3 spans 15 amino acids. The germline gives CDR1 KGHSH, CDR2 LQKENI. V lost 3 bases and J 0 bases, leaving 11 bases between the germline ends. CDR3 residues: CASSPQADTNYGYTF. The DNA for the CDR3 is TGTGCCAGCTCACCCCAGGCGGATACTAACTATGGCTACACCTTC.

This chain connects TRBV2 to TRBJ2-5; TRBD1 aligns across 7 bases. The CDR3 consists of 17 residues. The junction had 11 bases not matched to a gene; V was cut back by 0 bases and J by 4 bases. Germline V CDR1 and CDR2: SNHLY, FYNNEI. The CDR3: CASSEADRWLPGETQYF. CDR3 coding DNA: TGTGCCAGCAGTGAAGCGGACAGGTGGCTCCCCGGAGAGACCCAGTACTTC. The complete variable domain, with remaining parts taken from reference TRBV2 and TRBJ2-5, reads EPEVTQTPSHQVTQMGQEVILRCVPISNHLYFYWYRQILGQKVEFLVSFYNNEISEKSEIFDDQFSVERPDGSNFTLKIRSTKLEDSAMYFCASSEADRWLPGETQYFGPGTRLLVL.

This clonotype showed up just a few times. The V and J genes are TRBV6-5 and TRBJ1-6; D perhaps matches TRBD1 (6 bases). Germline V gene lookup returns CDR1 MNHEY and CDR2 SVGAGI. This CDR3 spans 18 amino acids. V lost 4 bases, J lost 4 bases, and 20 bases lay in between. The CDR3 DNA reads as TGTGCCAGCAGTTCCTCCACCCTCAGGACAGAGTATAATTCACCCCTCCACTTT. This codes for CASSSSTLRTEYNSPLHF.

Here the CDR3 DNA reads TGTGCCAGCAGCGATATCGGCTCTGGGGCCAACGTCCTGACTTTC. Its translation is CASSDIGSGANVLTF. V and J are TRBV9 and TRBJ2-6; no firm D call. CDR3 length: 15 residues. V was cut by 3 bases and J by 0 bases, with 7 bases left in between. Germline V lookup: CDR1 SGDLS, CDR2 YYNGEE.

CDR3 sequence: CATSGTANYGYTF. CDR3 bases: TGTGCCACCTCGGGGACAGCCAACTATGGCTACACCTTC. The rearrangement joins TRBV12-3 or TRBV12-4 to TRBJ1-2; TRBD1 agrees at 7 bases. The CDR3 extends over 13 amino acids. V lost 10 bases to trimming and J lost 2 bases; unmatched junction nucleotides: 7.

A few counts support this clonotype. The J gene is TRBJ2-7, the V gene TRBV27; the match to TRBD1 covers 7 bases. Germline V CDR1 and CDR2: MNHEY, SMNVEV (reference sequence). The CDR3 covers 16 residues. V gave up 6 bases and J gave up 0 bases; unmatched junction bases: 11. The CDR3 DNA reads as TGTGCCAGCAGCCGAACCGGGGACAGCTTCTCCTACGAGCAGTACTTC. Amino acids: CASSRTGDSFSYEQYF.

J is TRBJ1-3 and V is TRBV6-2 or TRBV6-3; no reliable D call. The CDR3 length is 13 residues. CDR1 is MNHEY and CDR2 is SVGEGT in the germline V gene. V was cut by 8 bases and J by 2 bases, with 10 bases left in between. The CDR3 DNA reads as TGTGCCAGCGCGCCGTCCCCTGGAAACACCATATATTTT. It is translated as CASAPSPGNTIYF.

This clonotype is labeled medium-sized. The V call is TRBV20-1, the J call TRBJ2-2, with a tentative D call TRBD1 (5 bases). CDR1 is DFQATT and CDR2 is SNEGSKA in the germline V gene (reference sequence). The CDR3 runs 13 residues. Trimming took off 2 bases at V and 6 bases at J, with 10 bases between the two ends. CDR3 in DNA: TGCAGTGCTAGAAACCAGGGCCCCGGGGAGCTGTTTTTT. Amino acid sequence: CSARNQGPGELFF.

V and J are TRBV20-1 and TRBJ1-2, with 7 bases fitting TRBD1. The V and J ends lost 0 bases and 4 bases, in that order; junction bases with no gene match: 5. Germline loops: CDR1 DFQATT, CDR2 SNEGSKA (reference sequence). This CDR3 region has 14 residues. The CDR3 sequence: CSARDRQGSYGYTF. The CDR3 nucleotides are TGCAGTGCTAGAGACCGACAGGGAAGCTATGGCTACACCTTC.

The V gene is TRBV7-2, the J gene TRBJ2-7; D ambiguous. V lost 1 base, J lost 4 bases, and 14 bases lay in between. The CDR3 runs to 15 residues. In germline, CDR1 is SGHTA, CDR2 FQGNSA. DNA for the CDR3: TGTGCCAGCAGCTTAGGAGGTCCTAAACCTTACGAGCAGTACTTC. Its translation is CASSLGGPKPYEQYF.